This paragraph covers one T cell receptor beta chain sequence. Its antigen is not known. Germline V lookup: CDR1 SQVTM, CDR2 ANQGSEA. V shed 7 bases and J 9 bases; nucleotides not matched to a gene: 16. The CDR3 extends over 15 amino acids. This sample was taken from a study of shared clonotypes between healthy human individuals. For the study at large: Donors had three CD4 naive, three CD4 memory, two CD8 naive and one CD8 memory plate apiece.

Free of recent acute infections or vaccinations, the donors were healthy HIV-negative adults. Points from the study as a whole: It was expected that sequencing depth would affect clonotype sharing among donors.

Data came from immunoSEQ multiplex PCR; TCRdb stores just in-frame clones and leaves some out. The sample lists approximately 2.4 million clones, under 97% occurring once. The sequence came from a man younger than 30 in good health. The specimen was naive CD4+ T cells sorted from blood. The subset was: CD45RA+ positively selected. The V gene is TRBV29-1, the J gene TRBJ2-1, with TRBD2 matching 9 bases. CDR3 protein: CSATSGSSVRGEQFF. The DNA for the CDR3 is TGCAGCGCCACTAGCGGGTCTAGCGTGCGGGGTGAGCAGTTCTTC.